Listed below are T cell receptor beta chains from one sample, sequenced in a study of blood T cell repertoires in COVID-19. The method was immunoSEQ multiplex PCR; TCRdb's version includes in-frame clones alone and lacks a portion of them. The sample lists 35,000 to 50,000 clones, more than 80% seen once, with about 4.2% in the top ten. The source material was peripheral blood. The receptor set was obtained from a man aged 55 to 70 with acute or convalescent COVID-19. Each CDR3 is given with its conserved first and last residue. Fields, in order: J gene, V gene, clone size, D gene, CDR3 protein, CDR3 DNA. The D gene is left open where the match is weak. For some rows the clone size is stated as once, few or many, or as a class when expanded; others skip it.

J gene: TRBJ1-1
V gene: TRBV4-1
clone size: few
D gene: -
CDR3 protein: CASSQEEYTEAFF
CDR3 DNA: TGCGCCAGCAGCCAAGAAGAGTACACTGAAGCTTTCTTT

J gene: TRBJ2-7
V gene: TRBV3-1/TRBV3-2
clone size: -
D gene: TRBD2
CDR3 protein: CASAWAPFGGDDEQYF
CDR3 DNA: TGTGCCAGCGCATGGGCCCCCTTTGGGGGGGACGACGAGCAGTACTTC

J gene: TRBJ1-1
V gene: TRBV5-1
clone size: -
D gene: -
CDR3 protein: CASSGAGVRTEAFF
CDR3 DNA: TGCGCCAGCAGCGGAGCAGGGGTAAGGACTGAAGCTTTCTTT

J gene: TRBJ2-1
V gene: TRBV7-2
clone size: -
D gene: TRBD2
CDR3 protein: CASSLVRSGGAKINEQFF
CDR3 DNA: TGTGCCAGCAGCTTAGTACGGAGCGGGGGGGCCAAGATTAATGAGCAGTTCTTC

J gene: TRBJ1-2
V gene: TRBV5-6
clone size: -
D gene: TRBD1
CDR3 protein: CASSSYRGGGYTF
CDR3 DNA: TGTGCCAGCAGCTCATACAGGGGTGGTGGCTACACCTTC

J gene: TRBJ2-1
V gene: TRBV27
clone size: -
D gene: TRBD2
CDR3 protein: CASRRGAGGPLMNEQFF
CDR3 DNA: TGTGCCAGCAGGCGTGGGGCGGGAGGGCCCCTAATGAATGAGCAGTTCTTC

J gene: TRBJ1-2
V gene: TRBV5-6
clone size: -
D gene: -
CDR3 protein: CASSRNIRGGYTF
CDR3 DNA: TGTGCCAGCAGCCGGAACATTAGGGGTGGCTACACCTTC

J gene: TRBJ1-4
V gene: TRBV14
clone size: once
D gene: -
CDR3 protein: CASSSLGEKLFF
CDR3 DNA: TGTGCCAGCAGCTCCCTCGGGGAAAAACTGTTTTTT

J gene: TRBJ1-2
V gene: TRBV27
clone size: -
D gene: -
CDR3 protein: CASSSAGSPYYGYTF
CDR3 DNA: TGTGCCAGCAGTTCCGCCGGGTCGCCGTACTATGGCTACACCTTC

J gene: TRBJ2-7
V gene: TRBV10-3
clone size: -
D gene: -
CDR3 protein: CAISEGTSHEQYF
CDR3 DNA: TGTGCCATCAGTGAGGGCACATCCCACGAGCAGTACTTC

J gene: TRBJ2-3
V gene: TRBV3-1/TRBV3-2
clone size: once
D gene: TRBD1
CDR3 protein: CASSPRGLKDTQYF
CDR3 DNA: TGTGCCAGCAGCCCCAGGGGGCTGAAAGATACGCAGTATTTT

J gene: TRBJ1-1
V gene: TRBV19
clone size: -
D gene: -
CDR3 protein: CATSNRDTEAFF
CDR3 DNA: TGTGCCACCTCCAACCGGGACACTGAAGCTTTCTTT

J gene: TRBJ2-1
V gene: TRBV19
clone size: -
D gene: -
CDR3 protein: CASSPPRREPFF
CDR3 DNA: TGTGCCAGTAGTCCCCCGAGGAGGGAACCGTTCTTC

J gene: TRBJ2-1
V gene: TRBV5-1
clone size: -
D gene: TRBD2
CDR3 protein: CASSPPLAGAHNEQFF
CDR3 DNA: TGCGCCAGCAGCCCACCCCTAGCGGGAGCCCACAATGAGCAGTTCTTC

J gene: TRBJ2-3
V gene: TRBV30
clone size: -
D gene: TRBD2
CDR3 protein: CAWSRASGVRGTDTQYF
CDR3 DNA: TGTGCCTGGAGTCGGGCTAGCGGGGTGAGGGGGACAGATACGCAGTATTTT

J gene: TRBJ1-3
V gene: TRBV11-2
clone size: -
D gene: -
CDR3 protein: CASSSNRDTIYF
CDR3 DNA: TGTGCCAGCAGCTCCAACAGGGACACCATATATTTT

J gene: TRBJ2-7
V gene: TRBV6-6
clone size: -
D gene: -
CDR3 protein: CASSYFGAGPSYEQYF
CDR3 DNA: TGTGCCAGCAGTTACTTTGGCGCAGGGCCCTCCTACGAGCAGTACTTC

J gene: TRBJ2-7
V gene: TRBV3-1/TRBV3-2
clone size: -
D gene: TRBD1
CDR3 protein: CASSSRGLLEEQYF
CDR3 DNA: TGTGCCAGCAGCTCAAGGGGGCTATTGGAAGAGCAGTACTTC

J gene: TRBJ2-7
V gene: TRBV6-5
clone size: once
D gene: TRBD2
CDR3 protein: CASGLRAGYYEQYF
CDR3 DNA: TGTGCCAGCGGTCTCCGAGCGGGGTACTACGAGCAGTACTTC

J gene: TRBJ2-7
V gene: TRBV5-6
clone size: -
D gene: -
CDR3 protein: CASSFPRGSSEEQYF
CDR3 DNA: TGTGCCAGCAGCTTCCCCCGGGGTAGCTCGGAAGAGCAGTACTTC

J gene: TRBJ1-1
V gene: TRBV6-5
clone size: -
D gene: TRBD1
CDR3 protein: CASRVTGFTEAFF
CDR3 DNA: TGTGCCAGCAGGGTGACAGGGTTCACTGAAGCTTTCTTT

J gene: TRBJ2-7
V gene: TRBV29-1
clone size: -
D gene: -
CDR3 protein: CSVGGVLNYGEQYF
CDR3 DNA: TGCAGCGTTGGGGGGGTGCTTAATTATGGCGAGCAGTACTTC

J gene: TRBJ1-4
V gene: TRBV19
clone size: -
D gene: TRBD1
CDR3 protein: CASSTGQGGEKLFF
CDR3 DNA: TGTGCCAGTAGTACTGGACAGGGGGGAGAAAAACTGTTTTTT

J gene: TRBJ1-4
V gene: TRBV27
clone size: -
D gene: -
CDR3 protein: CASSKETANNEKLFF
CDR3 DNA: TGTGCCAGCAGTAAGGAGACAGCGAATAATGAAAAACTGTTTTTT

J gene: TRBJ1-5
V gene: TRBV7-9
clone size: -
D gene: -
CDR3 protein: CASSFRDGQPQHF
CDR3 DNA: TGTGCCAGCAGCTTCAGGGATGGGCAGCCCCAGCATTTT

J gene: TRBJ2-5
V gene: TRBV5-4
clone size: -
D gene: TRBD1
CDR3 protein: CASSFRDSQETQYF
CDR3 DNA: TGTGCCAGCAGCTTCCGGGACAGCCAAGAGACCCAGTACTTC

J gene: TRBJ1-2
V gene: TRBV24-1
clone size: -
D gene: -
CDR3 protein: CATSDLLGFGYTF
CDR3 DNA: TGTGCCACCAGTGATTTGCTCGGGTTTGGCTACACCTTC

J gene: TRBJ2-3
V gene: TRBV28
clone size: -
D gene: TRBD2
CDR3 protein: CASKRPSGRTDTQYF
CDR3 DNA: TGTGCCAGCAAAAGACCCAGCGGGAGAACAGATACGCAGTATTTT

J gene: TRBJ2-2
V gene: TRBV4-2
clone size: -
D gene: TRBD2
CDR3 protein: CASSRTSGTGELFF
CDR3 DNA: TGTGCCAGCAGTCGAACTAGCGGCACCGGGGAGCTGTTTTTT

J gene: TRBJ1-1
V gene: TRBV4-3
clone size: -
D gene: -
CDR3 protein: CASSQGAGKANTEAFF
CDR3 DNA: TGCGCCAGCAGCCAAGGAGCCGGGAAGGCGAACACTGAAGCTTTCTTT

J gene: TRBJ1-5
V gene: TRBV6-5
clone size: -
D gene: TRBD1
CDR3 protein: CATRDRTLRGPQHF
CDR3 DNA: TGTGCCACCCGGGACAGGACGCTTCGGGGGCCCCAGCATTTT

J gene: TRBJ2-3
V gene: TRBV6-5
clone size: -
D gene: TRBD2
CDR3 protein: CASRDGTSGTDTQYF
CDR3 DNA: TGTGCCAGCAGGGACGGGACTAGCGGGACAGATACGCAGTATTTT

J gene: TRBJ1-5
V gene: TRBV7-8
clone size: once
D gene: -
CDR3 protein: CASSLTGSYSNQPQHF
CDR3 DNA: TGTGCCAGCAGCTTGACTGGCTCTTATAGCAATCAGCCCCAGCATTTT

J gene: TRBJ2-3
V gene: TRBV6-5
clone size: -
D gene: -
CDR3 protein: CASTSTDTQYF
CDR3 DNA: TGTGCCAGCACTAGCACAGATACGCAGTATTTT

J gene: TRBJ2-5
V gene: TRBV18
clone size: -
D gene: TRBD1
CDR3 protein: CASSPARGSETQYF
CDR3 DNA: TGTGCCAGCTCACCGGCCAGGGGGTCGGAGACCCAGTACTTC

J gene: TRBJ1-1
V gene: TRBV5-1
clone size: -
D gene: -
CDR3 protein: CASSPVVGVSTEAFF
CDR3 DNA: TGCGCCAGCAGCCCCGTTGTAGGGGTTAGCACTGAAGCTTTCTTT

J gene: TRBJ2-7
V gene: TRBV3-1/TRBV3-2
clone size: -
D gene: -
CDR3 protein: CASSQKAHLEQYF
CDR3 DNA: TGTGCCAGCAGCCAAAAAGCCCATCTCGAGCAGTACTTC

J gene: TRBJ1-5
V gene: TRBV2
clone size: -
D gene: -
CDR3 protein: CASRLEGNQPQHF
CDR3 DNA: TGTGCCAGCAGGCTTGAGGGCAATCAGCCCCAGCATTTT

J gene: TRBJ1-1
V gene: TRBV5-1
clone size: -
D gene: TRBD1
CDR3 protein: CASSPQASGTGGTEAFF
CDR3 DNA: TGCGCCAGCAGCCCACAAGCATCCGGGACAGGGGGCACTGAAGCTTTCTTT

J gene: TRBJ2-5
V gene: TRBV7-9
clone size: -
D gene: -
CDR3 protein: CASSIWGGGPRIQETQYF
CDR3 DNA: TGTGCCAGCAGCATTTGGGGCGGGGGCCCCAGAATCCAAGAGACCCAGTACTTC